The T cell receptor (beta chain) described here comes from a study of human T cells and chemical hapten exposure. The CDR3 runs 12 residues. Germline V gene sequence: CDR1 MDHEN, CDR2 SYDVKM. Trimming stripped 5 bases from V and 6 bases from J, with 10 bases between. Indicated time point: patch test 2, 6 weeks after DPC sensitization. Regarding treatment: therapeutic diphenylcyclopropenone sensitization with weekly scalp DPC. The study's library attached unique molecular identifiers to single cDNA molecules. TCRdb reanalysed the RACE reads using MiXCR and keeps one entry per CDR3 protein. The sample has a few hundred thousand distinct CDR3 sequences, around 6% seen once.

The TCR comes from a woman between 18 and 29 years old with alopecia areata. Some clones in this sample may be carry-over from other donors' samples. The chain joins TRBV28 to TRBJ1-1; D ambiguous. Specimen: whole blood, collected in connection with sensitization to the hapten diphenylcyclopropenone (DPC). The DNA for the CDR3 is TGTGCCAGCAGTCTTAGGTCGGCTGAAGCTTTCTTT. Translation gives CASSLRSAEAFF.